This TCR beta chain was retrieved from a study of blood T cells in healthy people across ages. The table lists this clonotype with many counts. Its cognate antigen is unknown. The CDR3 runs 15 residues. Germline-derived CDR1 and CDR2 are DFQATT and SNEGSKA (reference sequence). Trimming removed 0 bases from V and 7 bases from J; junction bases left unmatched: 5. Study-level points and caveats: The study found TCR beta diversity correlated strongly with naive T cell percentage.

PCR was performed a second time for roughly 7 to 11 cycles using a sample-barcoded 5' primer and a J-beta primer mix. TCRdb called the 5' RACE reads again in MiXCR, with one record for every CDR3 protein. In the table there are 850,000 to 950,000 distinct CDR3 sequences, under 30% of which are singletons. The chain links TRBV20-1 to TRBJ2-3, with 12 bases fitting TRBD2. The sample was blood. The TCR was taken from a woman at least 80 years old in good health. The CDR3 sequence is CSAREASGGANTQYF. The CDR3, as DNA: TGCAGTGCTAGAGAGGCTAGCGGGGGGGCCAATACGCAGTATTTT.